The T cell receptor (beta chain) under discussion was sequenced for a study of T cell repertoires in cytomegalovirus infection. Study as a whole: Carrying CMV and the relevant HLA type showed in public TCR beta signatures.

The CDR3 loop spans 13 amino acids. Germline CDR1 and CDR2: ENHRY and SYGVKD. V was trimmed by 6 bases and J by 1 base, leaving 9 bases between them. This clonotype was seen only a few times. The target antigen is unknown. TCRdb redid the calling of the reads with MiXCR, one entry per CDR3 protein. The table has under 150,000 distinct CDR3 sequences, 20% to 30% seen once. J is TRBJ1-1 and V is TRBV10-3, with D possibly being TRBD1 (6 bases). Specimen: PBMCs, sequenced either directly or after in vitro stimulation (not recorded which). This receptor was taken from a human donor in good health (CMV status not recorded). Some clones in this sample may be carry-over from other donors' samples. As DNA, the CDR3 is TGTGCCATCAGGGACAGCCCGAACACTGAAGCTTTCTTT. Amino acids: CAIRDSPNTEAFF.